This T cell receptor beta chain is drawn from a study of T cells in Graves' hyperthyroidism and ophthalmopathy. Findings and limits, study-wide: Separating ophthalmopathy from stable hyperthyroidism was achieved by a 13 V-J model.

The cohort's ophthalmopathy patients, a group with duration under 3 months, had a Clinical Activity Score of at least 3 and a NOSPECS grade of at least 4. 10 ml of fresh peripheral blood supplied the PBMCs. Researchers took RNA transcripts and amplified the TCR beta CDR3 regions from them. When the TCR CDR3 underwent first-round RT-PCR, the HTBI primer set was used. MiXCR, run by TCRdb on the multiplex PCR reads, gives a single entry per CDR3 protein. The sample holds around 400,000 distinct CDR3 sequences; nearly 15% are singletons and the top ten take approximately 19%. This clonotype was counted between two and nine times. Antigen: not known. Sequenced material: blood. The TCR was taken from a woman aged 60-70 years with Graves' ophthalmopathy.

In DNA, the CDR3 is TGTGCCAGCAGCTTAGGGATGATCTGGGCCTACGAGCAGTACTTC. This gives the protein CASSLGMIWAYEQYF. The V gene is TRBV7-2, the J gene TRBJ2-7; D remains ambiguous. The CDR3 is 15 residues long. From germline, CDR1 is SGHTA and CDR2 FQGNSA. V shed 1 base and J shed 2 bases, with 12 bases lying between them.